A few counts support the clone carrying this TCR beta chain. The antigen remains unidentified. The CDR3 contains 14 residues. The trim removed 2 bases at V and 3 bases at J, leaving 0 bases unmatched. Looked up from germline, CDR1 is MNHEY and CDR2 is SVGEGT. This record belongs to a study of vaccination and CD4 T cells after COVID-19. The Oncomine TCR Beta short-read assay was applied to DNA of cultured CD4+ T cells. In TCRdb, the PCR reads were re-called with MiXCR into one record per CDR3 protein. The sample includes about 13,000 distinct CDR3 sequences, around 40% of them seen just once. Treatment in this sample: approximately 9-day PBMC culture with coronavirus spike peptide pools or control peptides (ViraFEST assay). Patients returned positive PCR results between March and December 2020, earlier than US Alpha, Beta and Delta variants. Negative-selection isolation of CD4+ T cells was performed after more than 8 days of culture.

The chain is built from TRBV6-2 or TRBV6-3 and TRBJ2-7; 11 positions match TRBD2. The input for sequencing was CD4+ T cells from blood, cultured in vitro, taken after SARS-CoV-2 vaccination. This clonotype originated in a human donor who had recovered from COVID-19. CDR3 sequence (DNA): TGTGCCAGCAGTTACGGGACTAGCGGCTACGAGCAGTACTTC. As protein: CASSYGTSGYEQYF.